These 11 T cell receptor beta chains came from one sample sequenced in a study of cytomegalovirus exposure and HLA in healthy donors. It was with 60 Vbeta and 13 Jbeta primers that the PCR ran. Clones were read by immunoSEQ multiplex PCR, and TCRdb kept only the in-frame ones, dropping some. The sample holds more than 130,000 clones, roughly 79% seen once. Sequenced material: PBMCs. Receptors were obtained from a male donor in good health and CMV-seronegative.

The chain is built from TRBV5-1 and TRBJ2-1; the D gene is possibly TRBD2 (6 bases). The CDR3 runs 13 residues. The ends were cut back, 5 bases at V and 5 bases at J, with 11 bases in the middle. CDR1 is SGHRS, CDR2 YFSETQ, per germline. CDR3 sequence (DNA): TGCGCCAGCAGTCCGGAGGGCAACAATGAGCAGTTCTTC. Amino acids: CASSPEGNNEQFF.

Only a few counts were recorded for this clone. This sequence joins TRBV27 and TRBJ1-2; TRBD1 might be the D (5 bases). This CDR3 region has 13 residues. Trimming left V 5 bases short and J 8 bases short, with 15 bases between. Germline V CDR1 and CDR2: MNHEY, SMNVEV (reference sequence). DNA for the CDR3: TGTGCCAGCAGTCCAAGGACAATGGGAGGCTACACCTTC. This codes for CASSPRTMGGYTF.

The chain links TRBV25-1 to TRBJ1-1; perhaps TRBD1 as D (6 bases). The CDR3 is made up of 17 amino acids. CDR1 MGHDK and CDR2 SYGVNS come from the germline V gene. V lost 0 bases and J 1 base, leaving 15 bases between the germline ends. The CDR3 DNA reads TGTGCCAGCAGTGAATATTGGCCCGTGGGACAGAACACTGAAGCTTTCTTT. Residues: CASSEYWPVGQNTEAFF.

V is TRBV4-2 and J is TRBJ1-4; no clear D. Trimming took off 0 bases at V and 8 bases at J, with 10 bases between the two ends. Germline CDR1 reads LGHNA; CDR2 reads YNFKEQ. The CDR3 is 14 amino acids. This CDR3 is CASSQDRPGEKLFF. The CDR3 nucleotides are TGTGCCAGCAGCCAAGATCGTCCAGGAGAAAAACTGTTTTTT.

The genes are TRBV7-2 and TRBJ2-3; no reliable D call. This CDR3 comprises 16 residues. CDR1 and CDR2 (germline): SGHTA, FQGNSA. V lost 1 base to trimming and J lost 1 base, with 12 bases between them. CDR3 coding DNA: TGTGCCAGCAGCTTAGGTCTAAATAGTGGCACAGATACGCAGTATTTT. It specifies CASSLGLNSGTDTQYF.

The chain is built from TRBV11-2 and TRBJ1-1, with D perhaps TRBD1 (6 bases). Per germline, CDR1 SGHAT and CDR2 FQNNGV. The CDR3 consists of 15 residues. The V end was cut by 4 bases, the J end by 4 bases, with 16 bases between. The CDR3 sequence: CASSSMPGGFTEAFF. CDR3 nucleotide sequence: TGTGCCAGCAGCTCAATGCCTGGGGGCTTCACTGAAGCTTTCTTT. The complete variable domain, with remaining parts taken from reference TRBV11-2 and TRBJ1-1, reads EAGVAQSPRYKIIEKRQSVAFWCNPISGHATLYWYQQILGQGPKLLIQFQNNGVVDDSQLPKDRFSAERLKGVDSTLKIQPAKLEDSAVYLCASSSMPGGFTEAFFGQGTRLTVV.

V is TRBV5-1 and J is TRBJ1-1; possibly TRBD1 for D (6 bases). Germline V gives CDR1 SGHRS, CDR2 YFSETQ. The germline V and J ends were trimmed by 5 bases and 3 bases, with 23 bases remaining between them. This CDR3 contains 17 residues. The CDR3 loop is CASRNSIVGQLHTEAFF. The CDR3 bases are TGCGCCAGCAGGAACTCAATAGTCGGACAGCTACACACTGAAGCTTTCTTT.

The rearrangement links TRBV11-2 to TRBJ1-2, with 8 bases aligning to TRBD1. The germline V gene has CDR1 SGHAT and CDR2 FQNNGV. Trimming at V came to 1 base and at J to 3 bases, leaving 1 base not matched to a gene. CDR3 length: 14 residues. DNA of the CDR3: TGTGCCAGCAGCTTAGGGACAGGGCACTATGGCTACACCTTC. This encodes CASSLGTGHYGYTF.

V usage is TRBV6-4 and J usage is TRBJ1-1; 8 positions agree with TRBD1. CDR1 is MRHNA and CDR2 is SNTAGT in the germline V gene. The trim removed 3 bases at V and 5 bases at J, leaving 8 bases unmatched. This CDR3 is 15 amino acids long. CDR3 sequence reads: CASSETGAGRTEAFF. The CDR3 DNA is TGTGCCAGCAGTGAGACAGGGGCAGGACGGACTGAAGCTTTCTTT.

This clone was observed a handful of times. J is TRBJ2-7 and V is TRBV27; 8 bases line up with TRBD1. Trimming cost V 3 bases and J 3 bases; bases outside gene matches: 4. This CDR3 has 14 residues. Germline CDR1 and CDR2: MNHEY and SMNVEV (reference sequence). CDR3 in amino acids: CASSLDRVGYEQYF. The CDR3 nucleotides are TGTGCCAGCAGTTTGGACAGGGTAGGCTACGAGCAGTACTTC.

The chain joins TRBV5-1 to TRBJ2-3; D unclear. V lost 5 bases to trimming and J lost 1 base, with 5 bases between them. The CDR3 is 12 residues long. Germline V gene sequence: CDR1 SGHRS, CDR2 YFSETQ. The CDR3 sequence is CASSTGTDTQYF. CDR3 DNA sequence: TGCGCCAGCAGTACAGGCACAGATACGCAGTATTTT.